The rows below give T cell receptor beta chains drawn from one sample of a study of T cells in Graves' hyperthyroidism and ophthalmopathy. TCRdb reanalysed the multiplex PCR reads using MiXCR and keeps one entry per CDR3 protein. The data show some 530,000 distinct CDR3 sequences, 22% seen once. The sample comprised blood. The receptors come from a woman in her 70s with Graves' ophthalmopathy. CDR3s include the opening cysteine and the closing phenylalanine or tryptophan. D genes are given only for firm matches. Clone size is shown for a subset of rows, as once, few, many or a class of expanded clone.

clone size: few; D gene: NA; J gene: TRBJ2-7; V gene: TRBV2; CDR3 protein: CVSSAGTDSSYEQYF; CDR3 DNA: TGTGTCAGCAGTGCTGGGACGGACAGCTCCTACGAGCAGTACTTC
clone size: many; D gene: NA; J gene: TRBJ1-1; V gene: TRBV2; CDR3 protein: CASREDGAAEAFF; CDR3 DNA: TGTGCCAGCAGGGAGGACGGCGCCGCTGAAGCTTTCTTT
clone size: many; D gene: TRBD1; J gene: TRBJ1-2; V gene: TRBV7-2; CDR3 protein: CASSDRDGTGNYGYTF; CDR3 DNA: TGTGCCAGCAGCGATCGAGACGGGACAGGGAACTATGGCTACACCTTC
clone size: few; D gene: TRBD1; J gene: TRBJ2-7; V gene: TRBV7-9; CDR3 protein: CASSDGTDPTYEQYF; CDR3 DNA: TGTGCCAGCAGCGACGGGACAGACCCAACCTACGAGCAGTACTTC
clone size: few; D gene: TRBD2; J gene: TRBJ2-5; V gene: TRBV10-1; CDR3 protein: CASSRTSGQETQYF; CDR3 DNA: TGCGCCAGCAGTCGGACTAGCGGACAAGAGACCCAGTACTTC
clone size: NA; D gene: TRBD1; J gene: TRBJ2-5; V gene: TRBV7-3; CDR3 protein: CASSPNTGGFGETQYF; CDR3 DNA: TGTGCCAGCAGCCCAAATACAGGGGGTTTCGGGGAGACCCAGTACTTC
clone size: many; D gene: TRBD2; J gene: TRBJ2-1; V gene: TRBV7-9; CDR3 protein: CASNPAGGLNEQFF; CDR3 DNA: TGTGCCAGCAATCCGGCGGGAGGGCTCAATGAGCAGTTCTTC
clone size: NA; D gene: TRBD1; J gene: TRBJ1-2; V gene: TRBV27; CDR3 protein: CASSPYWTGGGYTF; CDR3 DNA: TGTGCCAGCAGTCCCTACTGGACAGGGGGAGGCTACACCTTC
clone size: many; D gene: NA; J gene: TRBJ2-2; V gene: TRBV12-3/TRBV12-4; CDR3 protein: CASSLGRSNTGELFF; CDR3 DNA: TGTGCCAGCAGTCTGGGACGGTCTAACACCGGGGAGCTGTTTTTT
clone size: few; D gene: NA; J gene: TRBJ2-1; V gene: TRBV7-9; CDR3 protein: CASSGTLGWWEQFF; CDR3 DNA: TGTGCCAGCAGCGGGACTTTGGGGTGGTGGGAGCAGTTCTTC
clone size: NA; D gene: TRBD1; J gene: TRBJ2-3; V gene: TRBV30; CDR3 protein: CAWTTGGRDTQYF; CDR3 DNA: TGTGCCTGGACGACAGGGGGCAGAGATACGCAGTATTTT